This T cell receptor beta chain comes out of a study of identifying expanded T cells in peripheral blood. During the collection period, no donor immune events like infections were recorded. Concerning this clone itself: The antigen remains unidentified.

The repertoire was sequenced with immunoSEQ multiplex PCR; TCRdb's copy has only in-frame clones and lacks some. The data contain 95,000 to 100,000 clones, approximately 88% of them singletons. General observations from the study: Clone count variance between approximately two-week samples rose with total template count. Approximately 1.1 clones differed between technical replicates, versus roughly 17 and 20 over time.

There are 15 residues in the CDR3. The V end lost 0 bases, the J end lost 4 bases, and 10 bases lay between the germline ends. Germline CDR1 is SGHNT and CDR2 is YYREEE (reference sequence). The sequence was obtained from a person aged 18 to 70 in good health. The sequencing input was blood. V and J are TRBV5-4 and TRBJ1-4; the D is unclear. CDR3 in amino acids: CASSLDPPINEKLFF. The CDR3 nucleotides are TGTGCCAGCAGCTTGGACCCCCCAATTAATGAAAAACTGTTTTTT.